The 17 T cell receptor beta chains below all came from one sample that was sequenced in a study of cytomegalovirus exposure and HLA in healthy donors. Primers: 60 Vbeta forward and 13 Jbeta reverse. TCRdb keeps only in-frame clones here, not all; method: immunoSEQ multiplex PCR. The data hold roughly 120,000 clones, with about 64% observed a single time. Sequencing was carried out using PBMCs. The receptors derive from a young man in good health and CMV-seropositive.

In its sample, this clone was seen a few times. The chain couples TRBV27 to TRBJ2-7, with 10 positions matching TRBD1. The V gene end was trimmed by 5 bases and the J gene end by 5 bases; junction bases not matched to a gene: 12. The CDR3 loop spans 16 amino acids. Germline V CDR1 and CDR2: MNHEY, SMNVEV (reference sequence). CDR3 nucleotides: TGTGCCAGCAGTCCCACAAGGACAGGGGGGGTTGACGAGCAGTACTTC. It yields the protein CASSPTRTGGVDEQYF.

The chain carries TRBV2 and TRBJ1-5; maybe TRBD1 (5 bases). The germline V gene has CDR1 SNHLY and CDR2 FYNNEI. Trimming left V 4 bases short and J 2 bases short, with 9 bases between. The CDR3 has 14 residues. As DNA, the CDR3 is TGTGCCAGCAGTGGGCTAGGGGGCAATCAGCCCCAGCATTTT. As protein: CASSGLGGNQPQHF.

This clone was seen just once. The chain recombines TRBV11-2 with TRBJ2-7; 7 nucleotides align to TRBD1. The length of the CDR3 is 15 residues. Germline V gene lookup returns CDR1 SGHAT and CDR2 FQNNGV. The junction had 13 bases not matched to a gene; V was cut back by 5 bases and J by 6 bases. CDR3 residues: CASSHSPTGNSEQYV. In nucleotides, the CDR3 is TGTGCCAGCAGCCACAGCCCGACAGGGAACTCCGAGCAGTACGTC.

This clone was seen a few times. The chain employs TRBV19 and TRBJ2-2; 8 nucleotides match TRBD1. V lost 6 bases to trimming and J lost 6 bases; unmatched junction nucleotides: 6. The CDR3 totals 14 residues. CDR1 is LNHDA and CDR2 is SQIVND in the germline V gene (reference sequence). This CDR3 reads CASRRQGSPGELFF. The CDR3 region has the DNA TGTGCCAGTAGAAGACAGGGGAGCCCCGGGGAGCTGTTTTTT.

V usage is TRBV6-4 and J usage is TRBJ1-6, with D hard to call. Germline V CDR1 and CDR2: MRHNA, SNTAGT. The CDR3 contains 16 residues. The V end was cut by 0 bases, the J end by 10 bases, with 16 bases between. CDR3 bases: TGTGCCAGCAGTGACTCGTTCGGGGAAGTTGGGTCACCCCTCCACTTT. This codes for CASSDSFGEVGSPLHF.

The chain couples TRBV27 to TRBJ2-5, with TRBD1 matching over 7 bases. CDR1 is MNHEY, CDR2 SMNVEV, per germline (reference sequence). The V and J ends lost 7 bases and 7 bases, in that order; junction bases with no gene match: 9. CDR3 length: 13 amino acids. The CDR3 loop is CASKQGSGLTQYF. The CDR3 DNA sequence: TGTGCCAGCAAACAGGGGTCGGGTTTGACCCAGTACTTC.

This clone appeared a few times. V usage is TRBV5-1 and J usage is TRBJ1-1; the match to TRBD1 covers 7 bases. The germline CDR1 and CDR2 sequences are SGHRS and YFSETQ. CDR3 length: 15 amino acids. With 4 bases clipped from V and 5 bases from J, the junction kept 11 bases outside the gene matches. CDR3 region: CASSPDRPFWTEAFF. CDR3 nucleotide sequence: TGCGCCAGCAGCCCGGACAGGCCGTTTTGGACTGAAGCTTTCTTT. Based on the CDR3 plus reference TRBV5-1 and TRBJ1-1, the full variable domain is KAGVTQTPRYLIKTRGQQVTLSCSPISGHRSVSWYQQTPGQGLQFLFEYFSETQRNKGNFPGRFSGRQFSNSRSEMNVSTLELGDSALYLCASSPDRPFWTEAFFGQGTRLTVV.

There are a few counts of this clone. This chain links TRBV19 with TRBJ2-5, with a tentative D call TRBD2 (6 bases). Between the trimmed V and J ends, which lost 5 bases and 5 bases, there was a span of 12 bases. Germline V gene lookup returns CDR1 LNHDA and CDR2 SQIVND (reference sequence). The CDR3 sequence is 13 residues long. CDR3 sequence: CASSPVGGETQYF. The DNA for the CDR3 is TGTGCCAGTAGTCCGGTCGGAGGGGAGACCCAGTACTTC.

The V and J genes are TRBV4-1 and TRBJ1-2, with D unclear. From germline, CDR1 is MGHRA and CDR2 YSYEKL. V was clipped by 4 bases and J by 6 bases, with 6 bases between them. CDR3 length: 11 amino acids. CDR3 sequence: CASSLNDGYTF. The CDR3 bases are TGCGCCAGCAGCCTAAATGATGGCTACACCTTC.

This clone showed up just a few times. The chain is built from TRBV10-2 and TRBJ2-7; 8 bases align to TRBD2. J gave up 3 bases and V 4 bases, and 14 bases lay outside the gene matches. CDR1 is WSHSY and CDR2 is SAAADI in the germline V gene. The CDR3 extends over 17 amino acids. The CDR3 DNA reads as TGCGCCAGCAGTGTCAACAAACCAAGCGGGGGTTTCTACGAGCAGTACTTC. This gives the protein CASSVNKPSGGFYEQYF.

This clone was detected a few times. The V gene is TRBV28, the J gene TRBJ1-1; 8 nucleotides agree with TRBD1. The CDR3 is made up of 15 amino acids. V shed 7 bases and J 12 bases; nucleotides not matched to a gene: 19. Germline V gene data show CDR1 as MDHEN and CDR2 as SYDVKM. The CDR3: CASTLSGQGKCVTFF. The DNA for the CDR3 is TGTGCCAGCACCCTCTCCGGACAGGGAAAATGTGTGACTTTCTTT.

This chain uses TRBV28 with TRBJ2-1; perhaps TRBD2 as D (5 bases). V was shortened by 5 bases and J by 5 bases, with 16 bases between the two germline ends. This CDR3 contains 15 residues. Germline CDR1 is MDHEN and CDR2 is SYDVKM. CDR3 loop: CASSLGARGNNEQFF. The CDR3 nucleotides read TGTGCCAGCAGTCTGGGAGCTAGAGGGAACAATGAGCAGTTCTTC.

This chain links TRBV27 with TRBJ2-3, with no clear D. Between the trimmed V and J ends, which lost 0 bases and 1 base, there was a span of 2 bases. This CDR3 contains 13 residues. Germline V gene lookup returns CDR1 MNHEY and CDR2 SMNVEV (reference sequence). CDR3 bases: TGTGCCAGCAGTTTATCCGGCACAGATACGCAGTATTTT. As protein: CASSLSGTDTQYF.

J is TRBJ2-1 and V is TRBV6-5, with D hard to call. The CDR3 consists of 14 residues. V was trimmed by 6 bases and J by 0 bases, leaving 9 bases between them. CDR1 and CDR2 from the germline V gene are MNHEY and SVGAGI. Here the CDR3 DNA reads TGTGCCAGCAGAACTACCAACTCCTACAATGAGCAGTTCTTC. Translation gives CASRTTNSYNEQFF.

The V and J genes are TRBV28 and TRBJ2-3; D gene ambiguous. V lost 6 bases and J 5 bases, leaving 12 bases between the germline ends. This CDR3 has 13 residues. Germline V gene lookup returns CDR1 MDHEN and CDR2 SYDVKM. CDR3 loop: CASRRQMGDTQYF. CDR3 nucleotides: TGTGCCAGCAGGAGGCAGATGGGAGATACGCAGTATTTT.

V and J are TRBV18 and TRBJ2-5; unclear D gene. Trimming removed 0 bases at V and 3 bases at J, with 5 bases between. The CDR3 runs 13 residues. Germline assignment: CDR1 KGHSH and CDR2 LQKENI. The DNA for the CDR3 is TGTGCCAGCTCACCACCTTCGGAAGAGACCCAGTACTTC. Amino acid sequence: CASSPPSEETQYF.

The rearrangement joins TRBV27 to TRBJ1-1; 8 nucleotides match TRBD1. The trim removed 5 bases at V and 6 bases at J, leaving 8 bases unmatched. Germline V lookup: CDR1 MNHEY, CDR2 SMNVEV (reference sequence). The CDR3 is made up of 14 amino acids. CDR3 protein: CASSQTGGFAEAFF. DNA for the CDR3: TGTGCCAGCAGTCAAACAGGGGGATTCGCTGAAGCTTTCTTT.